This T cell receptor beta chain was documented in a study of PD-1 blockade in mismatch repair-deficient tumors. Repertoires were generated with immunoSEQ multiplex PCR, while TCRdb's copy carries only in-frame clones and drops some. The table shows roughly 16,000 clones, with about four fifths occurring only once. The V gene end was trimmed by 4 bases and the J gene end by 6 bases; junction bases not matched to a gene: 8. This CDR3 is built from 15 residues. Germline loops: CDR1 LNHDA, CDR2 SQIVND (reference sequence). General study findings and limits: Rapid post-treatment expansion, then contraction, generally preceding radiologic response, marked tumor-resident clones.

Mismatch repair deficiency was confirmed in all patients, by PCR or immunohistochemistry. TCRs were sequenced from a few patients responding to pembrolizumab. Comments on this clone: As yet, its antigen is unknown.

This TCR came from an adult with mismatch repair-deficient cancer. The specimen comprised PBMCs, sampled 4 weeks after starting pembrolizumab. The rearrangement uses TRBV19 and TRBJ2-1; 8 bases line up with TRBD2. CDR3 amino acids: CASSRGLGESNEQFF. Here the CDR3 DNA reads TGTGCCAGTAGTAGGGGACTAGGGGAAAGCAATGAGCAGTTCTTC.